The 23 T cell receptor beta chains given below trace back to one sample, sequenced in a study of OX40 agonist ivuxolimab in advanced cancers. Measured with immunoSEQ multiplex PCR; TCRdb has only the in-frame clones, and not every one. In the table there are about 73,000 clones, about 86% of which are singletons. Here the sequenced sample was CD4+ or CD8+ T cells sorted from blood, taken in a trial of the OX40 agonist ivuxolimab. Receptor source: an adult with an advanced solid tumor such as melanoma, head and neck, liver or kidney cancer.

V usage is TRBV9 and J usage is TRBJ2-1; the match to TRBD2 covers 8 bases. The CDR3 covers 16 residues. The germline V gene has CDR1 SGDLS and CDR2 YYNGEE. J lost 8 bases, V lost 5 bases, and 15 bases had no gene match. The CDR3 DNA reads as TGTGCCAGCAGTTTTAGCGGGACTACTCCAGGGGATGAGCAGTTCTTC. It codes for CASSFSGTTPGDEQFF.

The V and J genes are TRBV13 and TRBJ2-5; TRBD2 matches 10 bases. After removal of 3 bases from V and 3 bases from J, the junction contained 4 bases not matched to a gene. Per germline, CDR1 PRHDT and CDR2 FYEKMQ (reference sequence). The CDR3 is made up of 15 amino acids. CDR3 sequence: CASSFKRGGEETQYF. The CDR3 coding sequence is TGTGCCAGCAGCTTTAAGCGGGGGGGCGAAGAGACCCAGTACTTC.

V gene TRBV7-2 combines with J gene TRBJ2-2; D unclear. The germline CDR1 and CDR2 sequences are SGHTA and FQGNSA. The CDR3 is 15 residues long. V gave up 2 bases and J gave up 2 bases, with 9 bases separating them. CDR3 residues: CASSLQWLNTGELFF. The CDR3 DNA is TGTGCCAGCAGCTTACAATGGCTCAACACCGGGGAGCTGTTTTTT.

J is TRBJ1-2 and V is TRBV5-6; D may be TRBD1 (6 bases). The germline CDR1 and CDR2 sequences are SGHDT and YYEEEE. Trimming took off 0 bases at V and 3 bases at J, with 9 bases between the two ends. The CDR3 is 14 amino acids. CDR3 sequence reads: CASSLVGQDYGYTF. The CDR3, as DNA: TGTGCCAGCAGCTTGGTGGGACAAGACTATGGCTACACCTTC. Together with reference TRBV5-6 and TRBJ1-2, the CDR3 gives the full variable domain: DAGVTQSPTHLIKTRGQQVTLRCSPKSGHDTVSWYQQALGQGPQFIFQYYEEEERQRGNFPDRFSGHQFPNYSSELNVNALLLGDSALYLCASSLVGQDYGYTFGSGTRLTVV.

The V call is TRBV18, the J call TRBJ1-4; 7 positions match TRBD1. The V and J ends lost 4 bases and 4 bases, in that order; junction bases with no gene match: 3. The CDR3 has 14 residues. Germline CDR1 and CDR2: KGHSH and LQKENI. The CDR3 reads CASSLRQGNEKLFF. The CDR3 DNA is TGTGCCAGCTCACTGCGACAGGGTAATGAAAAACTGTTTTTT.

The rearrangement uses TRBV5-1 and TRBJ2-7, with D unclear. The germline CDR1 and CDR2 sequences are SGHRS and YFSETQ. This CDR3 is 13 amino acids long. V lost 5 bases to trimming and J lost 2 bases, with 11 bases between them. CDR3 amino acids: CASSSPPAYEQYF. CDR3 coding DNA: TGCGCCAGCAGTTCCCCCCCCGCCTACGAGCAGTACTTC.

This clone occurred once. The gene calls are TRBV9 and TRBJ2-5; 13 nucleotides line up with TRBD2. The length of the CDR3 is 18 residues. Per germline, CDR1 SGDLS and CDR2 YYNGEE. The J segment lost 0 bases and the V segment lost 0 bases, leaving 5 bases of the junction unmatched. Written as DNA, the CDR3 is TGTGCCAGCAGCGTAGGGTGGACTAGCGGGAGCAACCAAGAGACCCAGTACTTC. Protein: CASSVGWTSGSNQETQYF. Variable domain in full (rest from reference TRBV9 and TRBJ2-5): DSGVTQTPKHLITATGQRVTLRCSPRSGDLSVYWYQQSLDQGLQFLIQYYNGEERAKGNILERFSAQQFPDLHSELNLSSLELGDSALYFCASSVGWTSGSNQETQYFGPGTRLLVL.

The chain has TRBV6-1 and TRBJ2-2; D is unresolved. Germline assignment: CDR1 MNHNS and CDR2 SASEGT. This CDR3 is built from 13 residues. Trimming shortened V by 0 bases and J by 4 bases, and 3 bases separated the two germline ends. CDR3 protein: CASSEALTGELFF. In DNA, the CDR3 is TGTGCCAGCAGTGAAGCGCTCACCGGGGAGCTGTTTTTT.

This chain joins TRBV28 and TRBJ2-7; tentatively, D is TRBD1 or TRBD2 (6 bases each). This CDR3 has 14 amino acids. Germline V gene lookup returns CDR1 MDHEN and CDR2 SYDVKM. V lost 6 bases, J lost 2 bases, and 14 bases lay in between. This chain's CDR3 is CASRNPGEAYEQYF. The CDR3 region has the DNA TGTGCCAGCAGAAATCCAGGGGAGGCCTACGAGCAGTACTTC.

The chain combines TRBV7-9 with TRBJ2-7; D uncertain. CDR3 length: 11 residues. V gave up 3 bases and J gave up 3 bases, with 3 bases separating them. Germline CDR1 reads SEHNR; CDR2 reads FQNEAQ (reference sequence). The CDR3 region is CASSFHYEQYF. CDR3 coding DNA: TGTGCCAGCAGCTTCCACTACGAGCAGTACTTC.

The CDR3 DNA reads as TGCGCCAGCAGCCAAGATCCAGGGACTAGCGTCTACAATGAGCAGTTCTTC. This encodes CASSQDPGTSVYNEQFF. The genes are TRBV4-1 and TRBJ2-1; 10 bases match TRBD2. This CDR3 region has 17 residues. J lost 3 bases, V lost 0 bases, and 5 bases had no gene match. CDR1 MGHRA and CDR2 YSYEKL come from the germline V gene.

This chain connects TRBV6-1 to TRBJ1-3; D gene uncertain. Germline-derived CDR1 and CDR2 are MNHNS and SASEGT. This CDR3 has 13 amino acids. V was clipped by 2 bases and J by 8 bases, with 10 bases between them. The CDR3 loop reads CASSEQVADTIYF. The CDR3 DNA follows: TGTGCCAGCAGTGAACAGGTGGCGGACACCATATATTTT.

The genes are TRBV7-9 and TRBJ2-4; D assignment may be TRBD1 or TRBD2 (5 bases each). Trimming pared 6 bases from V and 5 bases from J, leaving 11 bases between. The CDR3 is 13 amino acids. Germline V gene data show CDR1 as SEHNR and CDR2 as FQNEAQ (reference sequence). The CDR3 coding sequence is TGTGCCAGCAGGGGACGGAGAGAAAACATTCAGTACTTC. Protein: CASRGRRENIQYF.

The CDR3: CASSQDRYYGYTF. DNA of the CDR3: TGCGCCAGCAGCCAAGACAGGTACTATGGCTACACCTTC. The chain recombines TRBV5-1 with TRBJ1-2, with D perhaps matching TRBD1 (6 bases). The CDR3 runs 13 residues. Germline loops: CDR1 SGHRS, CDR2 YFSETQ. V was cut by 4 bases and J by 3 bases, with 10 bases left in between.

V is TRBV5-1 and J is TRBJ1-2, with a weak D call TRBD1 (6 bases). V was shortened by 1 base and J by 6 bases, with 10 bases between the two germline ends. CDR3 length equals 13 residues. The germline V gene encodes CDR1 SGHRS and CDR2 YFSETQ. DNA of the CDR3: TGCGCCAGCAGCTTGACGGGGGCAGATGGCTACACCTTC. This gives the protein CASSLTGADGYTF.

This rearrangement joins TRBV4-3 to TRBJ1-4; D gene ambiguous. This CDR3 comprises 15 residues. Trimming left V 7 bases short and J 4 bases short, with 16 bases between. Germline CDR1 reads LGHNA; CDR2 reads YSLEER. CDR3 in amino acids: CASTPQRLRNEKLFF. Here the CDR3 DNA reads TGCGCCAGCACACCTCAACGTCTTCGTAATGAAAAACTGTTTTTT.

The CDR3 sequence is CSVELGGETQYF. CDR3 nucleotides: TGCAGCGTTGAGTTGGGAGGGGAGACCCAGTACTTC. This chain joins TRBV29-1 and TRBJ2-5; 7 bases agree with TRBD2. CDR3 size: 12 residues. Germline lookup yields CDR1 SQVTM and CDR2 ANQGSEA. V shed 3 bases, J shed 5 bases, and the junction held 3 bases outside the gene matches. Supplemented by reference TRBV29-1 and TRBJ2-5, the full variable domain reads SAVISQKPSRDICQRGTSLTIQCQVDSQVTMMFWYRQQPGQSLTLIATANQGSEATYESGFVIDKFPISRPNLTFSTLTVSNMSPEDSSIYLCSVELGGETQYFGPGTRLLVL.

The rearrangement joins TRBV6-5 to TRBJ2-4, with 13 bases identical to TRBD2. The V and J ends lost 5 bases and 11 bases, in that order; junction bases with no gene match: 3. Germline lookup yields CDR1 MNHEY and CDR2 SVGAGI. This CDR3 is built from 13 residues. The CDR3 region has the DNA TGTGCCAGCAGTACCGGGACTAGCGGGGTTCAGTACTTC. Translated: CASSTGTSGVQYF.

V gene TRBV9 combines with J gene TRBJ2-7; D possibly matches TRBD1 or TRBD2 (5 bases each). V was clipped by 0 bases and J by 0 bases, with 7 bases between them. The CDR3 covers 14 residues. In germline, CDR1 is SGDLS, CDR2 YYNGEE. The CDR3 is CASSVEGTSYEQYF. Here the CDR3 DNA reads TGTGCCAGCAGCGTAGAGGGGACCTCCTACGAGCAGTACTTC.

This chain links TRBV7-9 with TRBJ1-1; D is uncertain. The CDR3 loop spans 12 amino acids. The germline gives CDR1 SEHNR, CDR2 FQNEAQ (reference sequence). The V end lost 8 bases, the J end lost 4 bases, and 11 bases lay between the germline ends. The CDR3 nucleotides are TGTGCCAGCGGCTCAGGCGGCACTGAAGCTTTCTTT. It specifies CASGSGGTEAFF.

This sequence joins TRBV7-2 and TRBJ1-5; 9 bases align to TRBD1. Per germline, CDR1 SGHTA and CDR2 FQGNSA. The V and J ends lost 6 bases and 4 bases, in that order; junction bases with no gene match: 7. This CDR3 is built from 15 residues. The CDR3 here is CASSRGQGSNQPQHF. The CDR3 nucleotides read TGTGCCAGCAGTCGCGGACAGGGGAGTAATCAGCCCCAGCATTTT.

The genes are TRBV7-2 and TRBJ2-7; 7 bases line up with TRBD2. Trimming took 5 bases from V and 7 from J; bases not matched to a gene: 8. The CDR3 is 13 amino acids. The V gene's germline CDR1 is SGHTA and CDR2 FQGNSA. The chain's CDR3 is CASSGRGVEEQYF. DNA of the CDR3: TGTGCCAGCAGCGGTCGGGGGGTAGAAGAGCAGTACTTC. The full variable domain, with the rest looked up from reference TRBV7-2 and TRBJ2-7, is GAGVSQSPSNKVTEKGKDVELRCDPISGHTALYWYRQSLGQGLEFLIYFQGNSAPDKSGLPSDRFSAERTGGSVSTLTIQRTQQEDSAVYLCASSGRGVEEQYFGPGTRLTVT.

The chain's CDR3 is CASSQVPSGSYNEQFF. CDR3 DNA: TGCGCCAGCAGCCAAGTCCCTAGCGGCTCCTACAATGAGCAGTTCTTC. The V and J genes are TRBV4-1 and TRBJ2-1; TRBD2 agrees at 7 bases. This CDR3 contains 16 residues. Germline V CDR1 and CDR2: MGHRA, YSYEKL. After removal of 1 base from V and 0 bases from J, the junction contained 3 bases not matched to a gene.